Presented here are 28 T cell receptor beta chains from one specimen sequenced in a study of T cells after yellow fever vaccination (dated by TCRdb to the late 2010s). In light of the paper, this sample's treatment or condition label describes: live attenuated yellow fever vaccine strain. Libraries were constructed by 5' RACE. Sequenced on an Illumina HiSeq 2500. TCRdb ran its own pipeline on the public reads, namely fastp trimming at Q25 and MiXCR clone calling, and kept in-frame beta chains. CDR3 protein sequences are deduplicated, and each keeps its most common genes and DNA. The sample table shows roughly 330,000 distinct CDR3 sequences, and about 6.6% are seen once. Roughly a sixth of the sample is taken by the ten largest. Source: PBMCs, taken about 41 days after the first yellow fever vaccination. These receptors came from a man in his late teens or twenties who received the YFV17D yellow fever vaccine.

In this sample, this clonotype turned up a few times. The chain is built from TRBV7-8 and TRBJ2-3, with TRBD2 identical over 8 bases. This CDR3 spans 16 amino acids. Germline trimming cut 1 base from V and 4 bases from J; bases unmatched to any gene: 7. Germline V CDR1 and CDR2: SGHVS, FQNEAQ. Written as DNA, the CDR3 is TGTGCCAGCAGCTTAGGCCCGGGGGGGTTCTCAGATACGCAGTATTTT. This codes for CASSLGPGGFSDTQYF.

The table lists this clonotype with a few counts. The V gene is TRBV12-3 or TRBV12-4, the J gene TRBJ2-3; 9 bases match TRBD2. The CDR3 consists of 15 residues. Trimming took 3 bases from V and 4 from J; bases not matched to a gene: 5. CDR3 DNA: TGTGCCAGCAGTTTGGGCCTAGCGGGGTCAGATACGCAGTATTTT. It specifies CASSLGLAGSDTQYF.

This clonotype was counted a few times. The V call is TRBV7-9, the J call TRBJ1-1; D is undetermined. Germline-derived CDR1 and CDR2 are SEHNR and FQNEAQ (reference sequence). The CDR3 length is 15 residues. V was shortened by 2 bases and J by 1 base, with 11 bases between the two germline ends. The CDR3 spells CASSLLELPNTEAFF. CDR3 DNA sequence: TGTGCCAGCAGCTTACTCGAATTACCGAACACTGAAGCTTTCTTT.

The table lists this clonotype with many counts. V is TRBV5-5 and J is TRBJ1-2; the match to TRBD1 covers 10 bases. V dropped 2 bases and J dropped 6; count of bases not matched to a gene: 1. Per the germline V gene, CDR1 is SGHKS and CDR2 is YYEKEE (reference sequence). The CDR3 extends over 13 amino acids. The CDR3, as DNA: TGTGCCAGCAGCTTCGGACAGGGGGATGGCTACACCTTC. Protein product: CASSFGQGDGYTF.

This clonotype was picked up many times. V gene TRBV28 combines with J gene TRBJ2-3; 9 nucleotides agree with TRBD2. The CDR3 covers 16 residues. The germline CDR1 and CDR2 sequences are MDHEN and SYDVKM. V dropped 7 bases and J dropped 3; count of bases not matched to a gene: 11. CDR3 bases: TGTGCCAGCAATTCCCTCGGCGGGGGGGCGACAGATACGCAGTATTTT. It is translated as CASNSLGGGATDTQYF. The whole variable domain, filled in from reference TRBV28 and TRBJ2-3, reads DVKVTQSSRYLVKRTGEKVFLECVQDMDHENMFWYRQDPGLGLRLIYFSYDVKMKEKGDIPEGYSVSREKKERFSLILESASTNQTSMYLCASNSLGGGATDTQYFGPGTRLTVL.

V and J are TRBV10-2 and TRBJ2-6; D is tentatively TRBD1 or TRBD2 (5 bases each). Trimming stripped 2 bases from V and 2 bases from J, with 16 bases between. Germline assignment: CDR1 WSHSY and CDR2 SAAADI. The CDR3 has 18 residues. DNA of the CDR3: TGCGCCAGCAGTGAGAGCCGGGGACGGGACCCTGGGGCCAACGTCCTGACTTTC. Protein product: CASSESRGRDPGANVLTF.

This clonotype occurred many times. The rearrangement links TRBV5-1 to TRBJ2-4; D possibly corresponds to TRBD2 (7 bases). CDR1 SGHRS and CDR2 YFSETQ come from the germline V gene. CDR3 length equals 18 residues. The V and J ends lost 4 bases and 9 bases respectively, with 29 bases between them. CDR3 in amino acids: CASSQEALAGRRGGIQYF. The CDR3 DNA sequence: TGCGCCAGCAGCCAAGAGGCCTTGGCGGGCCGGAGGGGGGGCATTCAGTACTTC.

This clonotype was seen a few times. V usage is TRBV10-3 and J usage is TRBJ2-7; D gene uncertain. The CDR3 contains 12 residues. Trimming took off 3 bases at V and 6 bases at J, with 9 bases between the two ends. Germline values: CDR1 ENHRY, CDR2 SYGVKD. Here the CDR3 reads CAISDGTGEQYV. As DNA, the CDR3 is TGTGCCATCAGTGATGGTACCGGCGAGCAGTACGTC.

The chain links TRBV7-9 to TRBJ2-1, with TRBD2 as a possible D gene (6 bases). The V end lost 7 bases, the J end lost 9 bases, and 16 bases lay between the germline ends. CDR3 size: 13 residues. CDR1 is SEHNR and CDR2 is FQNEAQ in the germline V gene (reference sequence). CDR3 sequence reads: CASTIMEGSEQFF. As DNA, the CDR3 is TGTGCCAGCACCATCATGGAGGGATCTGAGCAGTTCTTC.

This clonotype was picked up many times. The V and J genes are TRBV20-1 and TRBJ2-3; a weak D match, TRBD2 (6 bases). This CDR3 is built from 17 residues. Germline CDR1 is DFQATT and CDR2 is SNEGSKA (reference sequence). V was trimmed by 4 bases and J by 1 base, leaving 21 bases between them. This chain's CDR3 is CSAKPRGGTSGTDTQYF. In DNA, the CDR3 is TGCAGTGCTAAGCCCCGTGGGGGGACGTCTGGCACAGATACGCAGTATTTT.

This rearrangement joins TRBV6-2 or TRBV6-3 to TRBJ1-1; TRBD1 matches 7 bases. The CDR3 has 16 residues. The trim removed 2 bases at V and 4 bases at J, leaving 10 bases unmatched. The germline gives CDR1 MNHEY, CDR2 SVGEGT. The CDR3 nucleotides are TGTGCCAGCAGTTACCTTCCAGGGACAGTGATCACTGAAGCTTTCTTT. This gives the protein CASSYLPGTVITEAFF.

This clonotype has at least ten counts. The chain carries TRBV4-1 and TRBJ2-7; perhaps D is TRBD1 or TRBD2 (5 bases each). V was clipped by 1 base and J by 6 bases, with 13 bases between them. Looked up from germline, CDR1 is MGHRA and CDR2 is YSYEKL. The CDR3 has 14 residues. The DNA for the CDR3 is TGCGCCAGCAGCCAAGGGACACAAAGCGGCGAGCAGTACGTC. Protein sequence: CASSQGTQSGEQYV.

This chain links TRBV7-8 with TRBJ1-5; D gene ambiguous. Trimming took off 5 bases at V and 2 bases at J, with 10 bases between the two ends. CDR1 SGHVS and CDR2 FQNEAQ come from the germline V gene. The CDR3 runs 14 residues. For the CDR3, the DNA is TGTGCCAGCAGCGCTAGGGAGGGCAATCAGCCCCAGCATTTT. Translating it yields CASSAREGNQPQHF. Looking up the rest from reference TRBV7-8 and TRBJ1-5 gives the full variable domain: GAGVSQSPRYKVAKRGQDVALRCDPISGHVSLFWYQQALGQGPEFLTYFQNEAQLDKSGLPSDRFFAERPEGSVSTLKIQRTQQEDSAVYLCASSAREGNQPQHFGDGTRLSIL.

This clonotype has only a few counts. The DNA of the CDR3 is TGTGCCAGCAGCCAAGAAGAGCGACTAGCGGGGATCACAGATACGCAGTATTTT. It encodes CASSQEERLAGITDTQYF. The chain recombines TRBV3-1 with TRBJ2-3, with 11 bases matching TRBD2. J was trimmed by 2 bases and V by 0 bases; bases with no gene match: 7. The CDR3 has 18 residues. From germline, CDR1 is LGHDT and CDR2 YNNKEL (reference sequence).

This clonotype was seen a few times. V is TRBV6-2 or TRBV6-3 and J is TRBJ2-1; D is undetermined. V lost 6 bases to trimming and J lost 4 bases, with 10 bases between them. This CDR3 is built from 13 residues. Germline loops: CDR1 MNHEY, CDR2 SVGEGT. The CDR3 protein is CASSKLEYNEQFF. CDR3 sequence (DNA): TGTGCCAGCAGCAAGCTCGAGTACAATGAGCAGTTCTTC.

This clonotype showed up just a few times. The chain combines TRBV4-3 with TRBJ2-2; 8 positions match TRBD2. V dropped 1 base and J dropped 4; count of bases not matched to a gene: 5. The CDR3 loop spans 16 amino acids. Germline assignment: CDR1 LGHNA and CDR2 YSLEER. Written as DNA, the CDR3 is TGCGCCAGCAGCCAAGGTAGCGGGGTTGTCACCGGGGAGCTGTTTTTT. Protein: CASSQGSGVVTGELFF.

V gene TRBV4-3 combines with J gene TRBJ1-1, with D tentatively TRBD1 (6 bases). Germline V gene data show CDR1 as LGHNA and CDR2 as YSLEER. V lost 6 bases and J 1 base, leaving 9 bases between the germline ends. The CDR3 loop spans 13 amino acids. The CDR3 is CASRVTGNTEAFF. CDR3 in DNA: TGCGCCAGCAGAGTGACAGGGAACACTGAAGCTTTCTTT.

This clonotype was counted at least ten times. The chain uses TRBV10-3 and TRBJ1-6; D may be TRBD1 (5 bases). The germline CDR1 and CDR2 sequences are ENHRY and SYGVKD. The ends were cut back, 7 bases at V and 7 bases at J, with 14 bases in the middle. The CDR3 loop spans 14 amino acids. Written as DNA, the CDR3 is TGTGCCATCACTGTCGGGGGGATCAATTCACCCCTCCACTTT. It specifies CAITVGGINSPLHF.

This clonotype occurred many times. This chain joins TRBV6-1 and TRBJ2-2, with TRBD2 identical over 7 bases. CDR1 is MNHNS and CDR2 is SASEGT in the germline V gene. The V and J ends lost 9 bases and 3 bases, in that order; junction bases with no gene match: 16. CDR3 size: 17 residues. The CDR3 is CASRLALDWAHTGELFF. Here the CDR3 DNA reads TGTGCCAGTCGACTAGCCTTAGATTGGGCCCACACCGGGGAGCTGTTTTTT.

This clonotype was seen ten or more times. The CDR3 DNA reads TGTGCCAGCAGCACGAGGCCCAAGCACCCCGAGCAGTACTTC. It specifies CASSTRPKHPEQYF. V is TRBV14 and J is TRBJ2-7; D gene unclear. CDR3 length: 14 residues. Between the trimmed V and J ends, which lost 5 bases and 6 bases, there was a span of 17 bases. Germline lookup yields CDR1 SGHDN and CDR2 FVKESK. Based on the CDR3 plus reference TRBV14 and TRBJ2-7, the full variable domain is EAGVTQFPSHSVIEKGQTVTLRCDPISGHDNLYWYRRVMGKEIKFLLHFVKESKQDESGMPNNRFLAERTGGTYSTLKVQPAELEDSGVYFCASSTRPKHPEQYFGPGTRLTVT.

As for this clonotype: With a much larger clone just one base away, this may be a read error. This chain joins TRBV28 and TRBJ2-3; TRBD1 matches 7 bases. The CDR3 consists of 16 residues. Germline-derived CDR1 and CDR2 are MDHEN and SYDVKM. CDR3: CASSSPGTATTDTHYF. In nucleotides, the CDR3 is TGTGCCAGCAGTTCTCCCGGGACAGCCACCACAGATACGCATTATTTT.

This clonotype was seen at least ten times. The CDR3 DNA reads as TGCGCCAGCAGCTTGGAGACAGGGAGAGAGACCCAGTACTTC. Translated, it gives CASSLETGRETQYF. The V gene is TRBV5-1, the J gene TRBJ2-5; 7 bases fit TRBD1. The germline V gene encodes CDR1 SGHRS and CDR2 YFSETQ. This CDR3 is 14 amino acids long. With V trimmed by 0 bases and J by 4 bases, 3 bases remained unmatched.

This chain joins TRBV7-2 and TRBJ2-2, with a possible D match to TRBD1 (5 bases). Trimming stripped 2 bases from V and 8 bases from J, with 12 bases between. This CDR3 is built from 14 residues. Germline CDR1 is SGHTA and CDR2 is FQGNSA. The CDR3 sequence is CASSLYRQSGELFF. The CDR3 DNA reads as TGTGCCAGCAGCTTATACCGACAGAGTGGGGAGCTGTTTTTT.

This clonotype was found a few times. The CDR3 loop reads CSARVAAGGLIDTQYF. Here the CDR3 DNA reads TGCAGTGCTAGAGTCGCCGCGGGGGGGCTTATAGATACGCAGTATTTT. The chain is built from TRBV20-1 and TRBJ2-3, with 9 bases that match TRBD2. The CDR3 totals 16 residues. V lost 1 base, J lost 5 bases, and 10 bases stayed unmatched. In germline, CDR1 is DFQATT, CDR2 SNEGSKA (reference sequence).

This clonotype was seen only a few times. This sequence joins TRBV7-9 and TRBJ2-2; TRBD1 matches 9 bases. Germline CDR1 and CDR2: SEHNR and FQNEAQ (reference sequence). There are 14 residues in the CDR3. The CDR3 bases are TGTGTCCCCCGAGGAGACAGGGGGACCGGGGAGCTGTTTTTT. It yields the protein CVPRGDRGTGELFF.

This clonotype was seen at least ten times. This chain uses TRBV9 with TRBJ1-1; D ambiguous. V gave up 3 bases and J gave up 3 bases, with 12 bases separating them. The CDR3 length is 14 residues. Looked up from germline, CDR1 is SGDLS and CDR2 is YYNGEE. The DNA of the CDR3 is TGTGCCAGCAGCGCCAGTCGGGCGGACACTGAAGCTTTCTTT. Protein product: CASSASRADTEAFF.

Notes on this clonotype: One base away lies a much larger clone, so this may be a sequencing read error. The chain links TRBV7-2 to TRBJ2-5; TRBD1 or TRBD2 may be the D gene (6 bases each). Per germline, CDR1 SGHTA and CDR2 FQGNSA. The CDR3 is made up of 16 amino acids. CDR3 loop: CANSFNGGRKQETQYF. The DNA for the CDR3 is TGTGCCAACAGCTTTAATGGGGGGCGGAAACAAGAGACCCAGTACTTC.

Only a few counts were recorded for this clonotype. The DNA of the CDR3 is TGTGCCTGGAAATGGGGTTTGAACACCGGGGAGCTGTTTTTT. Translated: CAWKWGLNTGELFF. The J gene is TRBJ2-2, the V gene TRBV30; D unresolved. Deletions cut 4 bases from V and 1 base from J, with 10 bases between. The V gene's germline CDR1 is GTSNPN and CDR2 SVGIG (reference sequence). The CDR3 extends over 14 amino acids. Together with reference TRBV30 and TRBJ2-2, the CDR3 gives the full variable domain: SQTIHQWPATLVQPVGSPLSLECTVEGTSNPNLYWYRQAAGRGLQLLFYSVGIGQISSEVPQNLSASRPQDRQFILSSKKLLLSDSGFYLCAWKWGLNTGELFFGEGSRLTVL.